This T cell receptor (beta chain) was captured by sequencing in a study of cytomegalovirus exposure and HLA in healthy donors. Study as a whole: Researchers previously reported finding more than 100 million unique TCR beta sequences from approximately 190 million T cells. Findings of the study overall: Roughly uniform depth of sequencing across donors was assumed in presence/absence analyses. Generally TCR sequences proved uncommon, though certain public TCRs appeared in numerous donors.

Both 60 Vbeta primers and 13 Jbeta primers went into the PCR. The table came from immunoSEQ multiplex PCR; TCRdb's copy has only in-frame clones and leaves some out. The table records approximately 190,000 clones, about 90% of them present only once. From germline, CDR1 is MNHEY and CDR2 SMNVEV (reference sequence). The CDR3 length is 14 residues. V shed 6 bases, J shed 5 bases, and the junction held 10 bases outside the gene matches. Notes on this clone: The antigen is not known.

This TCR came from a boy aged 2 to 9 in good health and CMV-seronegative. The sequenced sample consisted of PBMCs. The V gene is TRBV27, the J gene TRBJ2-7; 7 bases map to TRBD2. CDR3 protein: CASRPGLVFHEQYF. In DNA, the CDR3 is TGTGCCAGCAGGCCAGGACTAGTTTTCCACGAGCAGTACTTC.